The 24 T cell receptor beta chains given below trace back to one sample, sequenced in a study of cytomegalovirus exposure and HLA in healthy donors. Using immunoSEQ multiplex PCR, the repertoire was profiled, and TCRdb retains in-frame clones only, with some absent. The sample holds nearly 80,000 clones, approximately 93% seen once. The sequenced material came from PBMCs. The origin of the receptors is a woman aged 25-40 years in good health and CMV-seronegative.

The chain recombines TRBV27 with TRBJ1-1, with 12 bases that match TRBD1. J was trimmed by 5 bases and V by 3 bases; bases with no gene match: 13. The CDR3 is made up of 18 amino acids. The germline V gene encodes CDR1 MNHEY and CDR2 SMNVEV (reference sequence). Here the CDR3 DNA reads TGTGCCAGCAGTTTGAACCCTCCAGGGGACAGGGGGCGGACTGAAGCTTTCTTT. It is translated as CASSLNPPGDRGRTEAFF.

The CDR3 nucleotides read TGCGCCAGCAGCCCCCGGGACAGGGGTTCGGTTGCGGGAAACACCATATATTTT. Its translation is CASSPRDRGSVAGNTIYF. The chain employs TRBV4-1 and TRBJ1-3, with 10 positions matching TRBD1. V lost 4 bases, J lost 4 bases, and 13 bases stayed unmatched. Germline values: CDR1 MGHRA, CDR2 YSYEKL. This CDR3 spans 18 amino acids.

This clone has a handful of counts. The chain has TRBV28 and TRBJ2-7; no reliable D call. Germline V gene lookup returns CDR1 MDHEN and CDR2 SYDVKM. With 2 bases removed from V and 4 bases from J, the gap between germline ends came to 6 bases. The CDR3 is 12 residues long. The CDR3 here is CASSLVGYEQYF. The CDR3 DNA is TGTGCCAGCAGTTTAGTCGGTTACGAGCAGTACTTC.

V and J are TRBV5-6 and TRBJ1-2, with D perhaps matching TRBD1 (6 bases). With 0 bases removed from V and 1 base from J, the gap between germline ends came to 16 bases. Germline V gene lookup returns CDR1 SGHDT and CDR2 YYEEEE. The length of the CDR3 is 17 residues. CDR3 residues: CASSLDVTGPINYGYTF. For the CDR3, the DNA is TGTGCCAGCAGCTTGGACGTAACAGGGCCGATTAACTATGGCTACACCTTC.

In DNA form, the CDR3 reads TGTGCCAGCAGTTACTCTTGGAGAGCAACTAATGAAAAACTGTTTTTT. Amino acid sequence: CASSYSWRATNEKLFF. J is TRBJ1-4 and V is TRBV6-5, with D hard to call. Trimming left V 0 bases short and J 0 bases short, with 8 bases between. The CDR3 extends over 16 amino acids. The germline V gene has CDR1 MNHEY and CDR2 SVGAGI.

V and J are TRBV9 and TRBJ2-3; D call uncertain. The V gene's germline CDR1 is SGDLS and CDR2 YYNGEE. Trimming shortened V by 0 bases and J by 7 bases, and 12 bases separated the two germline ends. The CDR3 runs to 14 residues. CDR3 region: CASSVGETHNTQYF. The CDR3 region has the DNA TGTGCCAGCAGCGTAGGAGAGACACATAATACGCAGTATTTT.

The chain combines TRBV28 with TRBJ1-6; tentatively, D is TRBD1 (5 bases). CDR1 MDHEN and CDR2 SYDVKM come from the germline V gene. Trimming left V 3 bases short and J 5 bases short, with 17 bases between. The CDR3 spans 17 residues. The CDR3 DNA follows: TGTGCCAGCAGTTTGGGTTCGGGGGTAGGGAATAATTCACCCCTCCACTTT. This encodes CASSLGSGVGNNSPLHF.

This chain uses TRBV7-9 with TRBJ1-4; 8 bases align to TRBD1. The CDR3 is 15 residues long. V gave up 3 bases and J gave up 5 bases; unmatched junction bases: 5. Germline values: CDR1 SEHNR, CDR2 FQNEAQ (reference sequence). The DNA for the CDR3 is TGTGCCAGCAGCTTGGGACAGGTGTCGAATGAAAAACTGTTTTTT. Its protein is CASSLGQVSNEKLFF.

The chain recombines TRBV4-3 with TRBJ2-3, with unresolved D. Germline V gene sequence: CDR1 LGHNA, CDR2 YSLEER. This CDR3 region has 14 residues. V lost 3 bases to trimming and J lost 0 bases, with 7 bases between them. The CDR3 DNA is TGCGCCAGCAGCCATGACACCAGCACAGATACGCAGTATTTT. Its protein is CASSHDTSTDTQYF.

V gene TRBV6-5 combines with J gene TRBJ1-1; 8 positions match TRBD1. The ends lost 7 bases at V and 1 base at J; junction bases unmatched: 5. The CDR3 has 14 amino acids. Germline lookup yields CDR1 MNHEY and CDR2 SVGAGI. The CDR3 loop is CASIGQGRNTEAFF. The DNA of the CDR3 is TGTGCCAGCATCGGACAGGGTAGGAACACTGAAGCTTTCTTT.

The chain recombines TRBV5-1 with TRBJ2-7, with D possibly being TRBD1 (6 bases). This CDR3 spans 14 amino acids. CDR1 is SGHRS, CDR2 YFSETQ, per germline. V lost 7 bases, J lost 1 base, and 15 bases lay in between. The CDR3, as DNA: TGCGCCAGCGGCCGGGACACGGTTTCCTACGAGCAGTACTTC. This gives the protein CASGRDTVSYEQYF.

V usage is TRBV20-1 and J usage is TRBJ1-2, with D uncertain. Germline-derived CDR1 and CDR2 are DFQATT and SNEGSKA (reference sequence). This CDR3 is built from 11 residues. Trimming pared 0 bases from V and 8 bases from J, leaving 7 bases between. CDR3 region: CSAREGGGYTF. The CDR3 DNA sequence: TGCAGTGCTAGAGAGGGAGGGGGCTACACCTTC.

V is TRBV6-1 and J is TRBJ2-7; D unresolved. V was cut by 10 bases and J by 0 bases, with 13 bases left in between. Germline-derived CDR1 and CDR2 are MNHNS and SASEGT. This CDR3 region has 13 residues. For the CDR3, the DNA is TGTGCCATCCGGGTCGAATCCTCCTACGAGCAGTACTTC. Protein: CAIRVESSYEQYF.

The V gene is TRBV11-2, the J gene TRBJ1-1; no firm D call. The germline V gene encodes CDR1 SGHAT and CDR2 FQNNGV. Trimming took 1 base from V and 1 from J, leaving 7 bases between them. The CDR3 loop spans 14 amino acids. CDR3 residues: CASSLARTNTEAFF. In nucleotides, the CDR3 is TGTGCCAGCAGCTTAGCCAGAACGAACACTGAAGCTTTCTTT.

The chain is built from TRBV5-5 and TRBJ1-4; 7 bases are shared with TRBD1. The CDR3 length is 14 residues. The J segment lost 7 bases and the V segment lost 2 bases, leaving 5 bases of the junction unmatched. Germline CDR1 SGHKS, CDR2 YYEKEE (reference sequence). The CDR3 region has the DNA TGTGCCAGCAGCTTCCGAGGGGGCGGTGAAAAACTGTTTTTT. Translation: CASSFRGGGEKLFF.

V usage is TRBV7-2 and J usage is TRBJ2-1; 9 bases agree with TRBD2. The CDR3 spans 17 residues. The germline V gene encodes CDR1 SGHTA and CDR2 FQGNSA. Trimming removed 1 base from V and 4 bases from J; junction bases left unmatched: 8. The CDR3 sequence: CASSLEWRGGRYNEQFF. The CDR3 DNA reads TGTGCCAGCAGCTTAGAGTGGCGGGGGGGCCGATACAATGAGCAGTTCTTC.

This chain connects TRBV7-9 to TRBJ2-7; possible D gene TRBD2, 5 bases. From germline, CDR1 is SEHNR and CDR2 FQNEAQ (reference sequence). The V and J ends lost 7 bases and 2 bases respectively, with 12 bases between them. The length of the CDR3 is 13 residues. CDR3 loop: CASIPPGTYEQYF. CDR3 nucleotide sequence: TGTGCCAGCATCCCCCCCGGGACCTACGAGCAGTACTTC.

As DNA, the CDR3 is TGTGCCAGCAGTTCCTCCCGGGGGGGGCCAGATCAGCCCCAGCATTTT. It is translated as CASSSSRGGPDQPQHF. The gene calls are TRBV27 and TRBJ1-5, with a tentative D call TRBD1 (6 bases). Germline CDR1 MNHEY, CDR2 SMNVEV (reference sequence). Trimming stripped 4 bases from V and 5 bases from J, with 18 bases between. The CDR3 runs 16 residues.

The gene calls are TRBV6-4 and TRBJ2-6; D perhaps matches TRBD2 (6 bases). The V end was cut by 4 bases, the J end by 0 bases, with 19 bases between. CDR3 length: 19 residues. CDR1 is MRHNA, CDR2 SNTAGT, per germline. The CDR3 DNA sequence: TGTGCCAGCAGTGGGTTCCGGGACTCTCATAGCTCTGGGGCCAACGTCCTGACTTTC. Translated: CASSGFRDSHSSGANVLTF.

The J gene is TRBJ1-2, the V gene TRBV2; tentative D call: TRBD1 (6 bases). This CDR3 contains 14 residues. CDR1 is SNHLY and CDR2 is FYNNEI in the germline V gene. Trimming cost V 3 bases and J 3 bases, with 11 bases left between them. CDR3 in amino acids: CASSDQGTDYGYTF. In nucleotides, the CDR3 is TGTGCCAGCAGTGATCAGGGGACCGACTATGGCTACACCTTC.

The rearrangement joins TRBV30 to TRBJ2-2; D is undetermined. The CDR3 has 13 residues. Looked up from germline, CDR1 is GTSNPN and CDR2 is SVGIG (reference sequence). Trimming left V 0 bases short and J 6 bases short, with 8 bases between. The DNA for the CDR3 is TGTGCCTGGAGTGTACTCCGGGCCGGGGAGCTGTTTTTT. Protein product: CAWSVLRAGELFF.

The CDR3 reads CASSAGQGGETQYF. The CDR3 DNA is TGTGCCAGCAGCGCTGGACAGGGGGGCGAGACCCAGTACTTC. The chain links TRBV9 to TRBJ2-5; TRBD1 matches 10 bases. With 3 bases clipped from V and 5 bases from J, the junction kept 4 bases outside the gene matches. CDR1 and CDR2 (germline): SGDLS, YYNGEE. This CDR3 has 14 residues.

The rearrangement uses TRBV30 and TRBJ1-3; D call uncertain. V was shortened by 4 bases and J by 0 bases, with 13 bases between the two germline ends. The CDR3 runs to 15 residues. CDR1 and CDR2 from the germline V gene are GTSNPN and SVGIG (reference sequence). CDR3 nucleotides: TGTGCCTGGAAAAGCGGAAGGAACTCTGGAAACACCATATATTTT. Protein sequence: CAWKSGRNSGNTIYF.

The V call is TRBV4-1, the J call TRBJ1-5, with D unclear. The CDR3 extends over 17 amino acids. Trimming took 0 bases from V and 1 from J, leaving 13 bases between them. In germline, CDR1 is MGHRA, CDR2 YSYEKL. The DNA for the CDR3 is TGCGCCAGCAGCCAAGATGAGAAACAGCTAAGCAATCAGCCCCAGCATTTT. Translated, it gives CASSQDEKQLSNQPQHF.